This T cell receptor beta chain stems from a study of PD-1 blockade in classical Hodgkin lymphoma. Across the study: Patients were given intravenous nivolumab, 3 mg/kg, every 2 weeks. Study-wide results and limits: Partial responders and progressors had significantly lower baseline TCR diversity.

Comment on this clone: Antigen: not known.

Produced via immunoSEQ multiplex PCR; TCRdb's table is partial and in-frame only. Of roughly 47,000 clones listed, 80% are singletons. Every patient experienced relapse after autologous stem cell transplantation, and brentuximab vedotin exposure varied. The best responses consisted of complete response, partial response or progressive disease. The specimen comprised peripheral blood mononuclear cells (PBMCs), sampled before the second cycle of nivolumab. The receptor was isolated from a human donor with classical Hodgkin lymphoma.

This CDR3 is CASMTIDETQYF. CDR3 DNA: TGTGCCAGCATGACAATAGATGAGACCCAGTACTTC. The chain combines TRBV6-5 with TRBJ2-5, with D unclear. Trimming left V 7 bases short and J 5 bases short, with 11 bases between. The germline V gene has CDR1 MNHEY and CDR2 SVGAGI. The length of the CDR3 is 12 residues.